This T cell receptor (beta chain) was recovered during a study of OX40 agonist ivuxolimab in advanced cancers. Looking at the study overall: From roughly 20 to 85 years was the age range, with a mean of approximately 63 years, and approximately 84% were male.

Profiling relied on immunoSEQ multiplex PCR, and the TCRdb table lists in-frame clones only, not all of them. The repertoire has roughly 24,000 clones, about four fifths of them found once; the top ten carry roughly a quarter. The sample holds a few counts of this clone. Its antigen remains unknown. Study-wide points: The expanded peripheral T cells' antigen specificity was not determined.

V was cut by 4 bases and J by 4 bases, with 15 bases left in between. The CDR3 runs to 15 residues. Germline V gene data show CDR1 as LGHNA and CDR2 as YSLEER. V gene TRBV4-3 combines with J gene TRBJ2-3, with D tentatively TRBD2 (7 bases). The sequence was collected from an adult with an advanced solid tumor such as melanoma, head and neck, liver or kidney cancer. The sample in question was CD4+ or CD8+ T cells sorted from blood, obtained in a trial of the OX40 agonist ivuxolimab. This CDR3 is CASSPGGGPADTQYF. The CDR3 DNA reads as TGCGCCAGCAGCCCTGGGGGGGGCCCCGCAGATACGCAGTATTTT.